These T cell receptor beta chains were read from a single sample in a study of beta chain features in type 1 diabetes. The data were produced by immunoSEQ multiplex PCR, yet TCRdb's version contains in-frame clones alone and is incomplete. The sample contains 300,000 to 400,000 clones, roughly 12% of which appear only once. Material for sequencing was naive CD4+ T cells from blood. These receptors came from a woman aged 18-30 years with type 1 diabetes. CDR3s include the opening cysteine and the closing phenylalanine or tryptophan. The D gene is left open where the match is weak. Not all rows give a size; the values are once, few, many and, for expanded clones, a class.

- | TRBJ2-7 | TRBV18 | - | TGTGCCAGCTCACCAAGGACAGACTCCTACGAGCAGTACTTC | CASSPRTDSYEQYF
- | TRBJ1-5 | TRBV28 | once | TGTGCCAGCAGTTTATCCCCCTATCCCGGGCCCCAGCATTTT | CASSLSPYPGPQHF
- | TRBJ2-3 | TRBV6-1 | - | TGTGCCAGCTCCCCGAGACAGAGCACAGATACGCAGTATTTT | CASSPRQSTDTQYF
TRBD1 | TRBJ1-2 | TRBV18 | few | TGTGCCAGCTCACCCTCTCTGGACAGGAACTATGGCTACACCTTC | CASSPSLDRNYGYTF
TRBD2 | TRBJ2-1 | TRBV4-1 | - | TGCGCCAGCAGGCAACCTCCTAGCGGTGAGCAGTTCTTC | CASRQPPSGEQFF
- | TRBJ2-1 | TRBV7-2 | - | TGTGCCAGCAGCCCAGGGGAGTCGTGGGTAAGCTCCTACAATGAGCAGTTCTTC | CASSPGESWVSSYNEQFF
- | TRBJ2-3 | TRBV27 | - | TGTGCCAGCAGTTTAAGGGAGGGCACAGATACGCAGTATTTT | CASSLREGTDTQYF
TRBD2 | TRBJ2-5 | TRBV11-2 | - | TGTGCCAGCAGCTTAGGCGGGAGGGCCGGCGAGACCCAGTACTTC | CASSLGGRAGETQYF
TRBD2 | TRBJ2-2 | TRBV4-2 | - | TGTGCCAGCAGCCAAGATCTCGGGGCGGGAGGCCACACCGGGGAGCTGTTTTTT | CASSQDLGAGGHTGELFF
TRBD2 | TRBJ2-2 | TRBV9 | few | TGTGCCAGCAGCGTAGTAGGGAGGGACACCGGGGAGCTGTTTTTT | CASSVVGRDTGELFF
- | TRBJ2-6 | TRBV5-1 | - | TGCGCCAGCAGCTTGGCCCTTTCTGGGGCCAACGTCCTGACTTTC | CASSLALSGANVLTF